This entry is about one TCR beta chain. As yet, its antigen is unknown. Measured with immunoSEQ multiplex PCR; TCRdb has only the in-frame clones, and not every one. The data show around 1,100,000 clones, 70% to 85% seen once. The sample comes from a study of shared clonotypes between healthy human individuals. Whole-study context: Every donor yielded three CD4 naive, three CD4 memory, two CD8 naive and one CD8 memory plate. Study-wide points: In contrast to clonotypes shared by all four donors, non-shared clonotypes had lower generation probabilities. The naive CD4 repertoires of a handful of donors were compared, and roughly 5% of clonotypes were shared. Larger richness was generally estimated for naive than memory subsets.

Sequenced material: memory CD4+ T cells from PBMCs. Subset described: CD45RA-negative fraction. This clonotype was sampled from a man in his late teens or twenties in good health. Some clones in this sample may be carry-over from other donors' samples.

Here the CDR3 DNA reads TGTGCCAGCCACTGGGGCGGGAGGTCGGATACGCAGTATTTT. This gives the protein CASHWGGRSDTQYF. The chain combines TRBV6-6 with TRBJ2-3, with TRBD2 matching over 8 bases. The V segment lost 8 bases and the J segment 6 bases; nucleotides outside the gene matches: 10. The germline V gene encodes CDR1 MNHNY and CDR2 SVGAGI (reference sequence). The CDR3 extends over 14 amino acids.